This is a list of T cell receptor beta chains from one sample in a study of blood T cell repertoires in COVID-19. The repertoire was sequenced with immunoSEQ multiplex PCR; TCRdb's copy has only in-frame clones and lacks some. The sample lists over 85,000 clones; about 91% were seen once. Sequenced sample: peripheral blood. These receptors all come from a man younger than 35 with acute or convalescent COVID-19. CDR3s include the opening cysteine and the closing phenylalanine or tryptophan. Each record gives: clone size, J gene, D gene, V gene, CDR3 DNA, CDR3 protein. D genes are given only for firm matches. Only some rows state a clone size, as once, few, many or a class for expanded clones.

.,TRBJ2-7,.,TRBV28,TGTGCCAGCAGTACCTCCGGGAGTTACGAGCAGTACTTC,CASSTSGSYEQYF
.,TRBJ2-3,TRBD2,TRBV27,TGTGCCACCACGGCGGGGACTAGGACGCAGTATTTT,CATTAGTRTQYF
.,TRBJ1-6,TRBD1,TRBV30,TGTGCCTGGGACGGGACAGGGAGCTCCTATAATTCACCCCTCCACTTT,CAWDGTGSSYNSPLHF
once,TRBJ1-1,.,TRBV7-9,TGTGCCAGCAGCCCTAGCCATGGGGAAGCGAACACTGAAGCTTTCTTT,CASSPSHGEANTEAFF
.,TRBJ1-1,.,TRBV5-4,TGTGCCAGCAGCTTGAGGGGGTTGGACACTGAAGCTTTCTTT,CASSLRGLDTEAFF
.,TRBJ1-1,TRBD1,TRBV18,TGTGCCAGCTCACCGGCTACAGGGGGGAACACTGAAGCTTTCTTT,CASSPATGGNTEAFF
.,TRBJ1-4,.,TRBV19,TGTGCCAGTAGTAAGTCCAGTAATGAAAAACTGTTTTTT,CASSKSSNEKLFF
.,TRBJ1-3,.,TRBV5-6,TGTGCCAGCAGCTTGGCGGCAGGATCTGGAAACACCATATATTTT,CASSLAAGSGNTIYF
.,TRBJ2-1,.,TRBV11-3,TGTGCCAGCAGCTTAGAGACACATATATCCCCGAGCTCCTACAATGAGCAGTTCTTC,CASSLETHISPSSYNEQFF
.,TRBJ2-1,TRBD2,TRBV12-5,TGTGCTAGTGTTCAAGCGGGGGCCAACTACAATGAGCAGTTCTTC,CASVQAGANYNEQFF
.,TRBJ2-2,TRBD1,TRBV5-5,TGTGCCAGCAGCTTGGAAATTTGGCAGGGGGCGGCCGGGGAGCTGTTTTTT,CASSLEIWQGAAGELFF
.,TRBJ1-2,.,TRBV11-2,TGTGCCAGCAGCTCTGAACAGTTGACTAACTATGGCTACACCTTC,CASSSEQLTNYGYTF
few,TRBJ1-2,.,TRBV30,TGTGCCTGGAGTGGGACGGGAGACTATGGCTACACCTTC,CAWSGTGDYGYTF
.,TRBJ1-1,TRBD1,TRBV19,TGTGCCAGTAGTATTGGGACAGGGGGCACTGAAGCTTTCTTT,CASSIGTGGTEAFF
.,TRBJ2-1,TRBD2,TRBV5-1,TGCGCCAGCAGCTTGGTACAGCCGGGGACTAGCCGATACAATGAGCAGTTCTTC,CASSLVQPGTSRYNEQFF
.,TRBJ2-1,TRBD2,TRBV5-1,TGCGCCAGCAGCTTGGTTTATCGGGAGGACTCCTACAATGAGCAGTTCTTC,CASSLVYREDSYNEQFF
.,TRBJ1-4,TRBD1,TRBV19,TGTGCCAGTAGTGACCCGGGACAGGGCCATGAAAAACTGTTTTTT,CASSDPGQGHEKLFF
.,TRBJ2-5,.,TRBV5-4,TGTGCCAGCAGCCTCAGGGGAGAGGAGACCCAGTACTTC,CASSLRGEETQYF
.,TRBJ1-1,TRBD1,TRBV4-1,TGCGCCAGCAGCCACGGTACAGGGGGTGAAGCTTTCTTT,CASSHGTGGEAFF
.,TRBJ2-5,TRBD2,TRBV4-1,TGCGCCAGCAGCCCCTTGGGGCTAGCGGGAGAGACCCAGTACTTC,CASSPLGLAGETQYF
.,TRBJ1-3,.,TRBV19,TGTGCCAGTAGTACGAAACCGGGATTCCGACTGGACACCATATATTTT,CASSTKPGFRLDTIYF
.,TRBJ2-7,TRBD2,TRBV18,TGTGCCAGCTCACCTCCGGGACTAGCGGGAGGGTTCTCCTACGAGCAGTACTTC,CASSPPGLAGGFSYEQYF
.,TRBJ2-7,.,TRBV20-1,TGCAGTGCTATCCGCCGAGGCGAGCAGTACTTC,CSAIRRGEQYF
.,TRBJ2-5,.,TRBV18,TGTGCCAGCTCACCAGACAGTAAAGAGACCCAGTACTTC,CASSPDSKETQYF
.,TRBJ1-2,.,TRBV7-9,TGTGCCAGCAGCTTAGCTCGGGGGTATGGCTACACCTTC,CASSLARGYGYTF
.,TRBJ1-1,.,TRBV19,TGTGCCAGTAGTATAGTTCAGGGTTGGTGGGCTGAAGCTTTCTTT,CASSIVQGWWAEAFF
.,TRBJ2-7,.,TRBV5-1,TGCGCCAGCAGCTTGCCCGGTGGGGGGACCGAGAACCCCTACGAGCAGTACTTC,CASSLPGGGTENPYEQYF
.,TRBJ2-1,TRBD2,TRBV9,TGTGCCAGCAGCGTAGACCTAGCGGGGGATTACAATGAGCAGTTCTTC,CASSVDLAGDYNEQFF
.,TRBJ1-2,.,TRBV9,TGTGCCAGCAGCGTAAGGGGCGACTACACCTTC,CASSVRGDYTF
.,TRBJ2-7,.,TRBV7-9,TGTGCCAGCAGCCCACGCTCCCGAACAGGCTACGAGCAGTACTTC,CASSPRSRTGYEQYF
.,TRBJ1-2,TRBD1,TRBV30,TGTGCCTGGAGTGTAAGGGACAGGATACTCGACTATGGCTACACCTTC,CAWSVRDRILDYGYTF
.,TRBJ1-2,TRBD1,TRBV4-1,TGCGCCAGCAGCCAAGAGGTGACAGGGGGACCCCCCTATGGCTACACCTTC,CASSQEVTGGPPYGYTF
.,TRBJ2-7,.,TRBV6-5,TGTGCCAGCAGACCCGACGGACAGTCATACGAGCAGTACTTC,CASRPDGQSYEQYF
.,TRBJ2-2,.,TRBV11-3,TGTGCCAGCAGCCCCCCGGGGACACCAACCGGGGAGCTGTTTTTT,CASSPPGTPTGELFF
.,TRBJ1-2,TRBD1,TRBV29-1,TGCAGCGTTGGCCCTGTTTTATCGGTACAGGGGACGTCTGGGGGCTACACCTTC,CSVGPVLSVQGTSGGYTF
.,TRBJ2-1,TRBD2,TRBV7-9,TGTGCCAGCAGCTTAGCGGGCTCTAGCGGGAGTTGGGGAGGTGAGCAGTTCTTC,CASSLAGSSGSWGGEQFF
.,TRBJ1-1,TRBD1,TRBV25-1,TGTGCCAGCAGTGAATTGGGGGACAGGGAGGCCGAAGCTTTCTTT,CASSELGDREAEAFF
.,TRBJ1-1,.,TRBV7-9,TGTGCCAGCAGCTTAGGGGGGGACACTGAAGCTTTCTTT,CASSLGGDTEAFF
.,TRBJ2-5,.,TRBV7-9,TGTGCCAGCAGCTCGGGACTCCCATTGAAGACCCAGTACTTC,CASSSGLPLKTQYF
.,TRBJ2-5,TRBD1,TRBV6-1,TGTGCCAGCAGTGAAGGGACAGGGGTGGGAGAGACCCAGTACTTC,CASSEGTGVGETQYF
.,TRBJ2-5,TRBD1,TRBV2,TGTGCCAGCAGCCGGGACAGGGCCCAAGAGACCCAGTACTTC,CASSRDRAQETQYF
.,TRBJ2-7,TRBD1,TRBV10-3,TGTGCCATCAGTAATTCAGGGGGCCCCTACGAGCAGTACTTC,CAISNSGGPYEQYF
.,TRBJ2-7,TRBD1,TRBV30,TGTGCCTGGAGTTGGGGACAGGGCACCTACGAGCAGTACTTC,CAWSWGQGTYEQYF
.,TRBJ1-4,TRBD1,TRBV7-9,TGTGCCAGCAGCTTGGACAGGGGAGGTGAAAAACTGTTTTTT,CASSLDRGGEKLFF
.,TRBJ2-3,TRBD2,TRBV5-1,TGCGCCAGCAGCTTCCCACTAGCGGGAGGGCCCTCAGATACGCAGTATTTT,CASSFPLAGGPSDTQYF
.,TRBJ2-7,TRBD2,TRBV7-8,TGTGCCAGCAGCTCCAGACTAGCGGGAGGCTACGAGCAGTACTTC,CASSSRLAGGYEQYF
.,TRBJ1-4,TRBD1,TRBV6-5,TGTGCCAGCAGTCCGGACAGGGTTAGTGAAAAACTGTTTTTT,CASSPDRVSEKLFF
.,TRBJ1-2,.,TRBV30,TGTGCCTGGAGTGTACGGGGGAACTATGGCTACACCTTC,CAWSVRGNYGYTF
few,TRBJ1-5,TRBD1,TRBV19,TGTGCCAGTAGTCCGACAGGGAATCAGCCCCAGCATTTT,CASSPTGNQPQHF
.,TRBJ2-7,.,TRBV7-6,TGTGCCAGCAGCCTACAGGGGGGGGACTACGAGCAGTACTTC,CASSLQGGDYEQYF
.,TRBJ2-3,TRBD2,TRBV7-6,TGTGCCAGCAGCTTAAATGCGGGAGCGGAAACAGATACGCAGTATTTT,CASSLNAGAETDTQYF
.,TRBJ2-1,TRBD2,TRBV6-5,TGTGCCAGCAGACGACTAGCGGGGGGGTACAATGAGCAGTTCTTC,CASRRLAGGYNEQFF
.,TRBJ2-1,TRBD2,TRBV6-2/TRBV6-3,TGTGCCAGCAGTTACTGGGCTAGCGGCCACAATGAGCAGTTCTTC,CASSYWASGHNEQFF
.,TRBJ2-5,TRBD1,TRBV5-6,TGTGCCAGCAGCTTGGCGCCGGGGACAGGGGGACATCGAGAGACCCAGTACTTC,CASSLAPGTGGHRETQYF
.,TRBJ1-5,.,TRBV6-5,TGTGCCACCTCGGGACTTGCCAATCAGCCCCAGCATTTT,CATSGLANQPQHF